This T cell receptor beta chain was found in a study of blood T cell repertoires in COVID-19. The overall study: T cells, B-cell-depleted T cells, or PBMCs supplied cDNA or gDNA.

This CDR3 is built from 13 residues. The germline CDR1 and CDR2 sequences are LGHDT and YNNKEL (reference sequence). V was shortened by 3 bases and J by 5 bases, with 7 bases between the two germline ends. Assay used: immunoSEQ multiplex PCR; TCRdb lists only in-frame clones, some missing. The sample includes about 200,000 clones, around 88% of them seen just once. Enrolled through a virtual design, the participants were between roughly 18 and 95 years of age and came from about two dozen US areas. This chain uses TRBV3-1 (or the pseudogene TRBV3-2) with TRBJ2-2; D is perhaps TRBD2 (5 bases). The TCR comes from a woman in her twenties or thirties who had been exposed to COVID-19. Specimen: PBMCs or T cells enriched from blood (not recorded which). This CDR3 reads CASSQRGTGELFF. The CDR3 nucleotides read TGTGCCAGCAGCCAGAGAGGGACCGGGGAGCTGTTTTTT.